Presented here are 27 T cell receptor beta chains from one specimen sequenced in a study of identifying expanded T cells in peripheral blood. Clones were sequenced by immunoSEQ multiplex PCR, and TCRdb holds only the in-frame ones, with some missing. The sample yields around 99,000 clones, 88% seen once. What was sequenced was blood. The receptor set was obtained from a person aged 18-70 years in good health.

The chain employs TRBV4-2 and TRBJ2-4, with TRBD2 as a possible D gene (5 bases). The CDR3 is made up of 16 amino acids. Germline CDR1 is LGHNA and CDR2 is YNFKEQ. V lost 0 bases, J lost 1 base, and 10 bases lay in between. The CDR3 DNA reads TGTGCCAGCAGCCAAGAAATTAGGGAGGCCAAAAACATTCAGTACTTC. Residues: CASSQEIREAKNIQYF.

This clone appeared once. V usage is TRBV27 and J usage is TRBJ1-2, with D maybe TRBD1 (5 bases). CDR3 size: 19 residues. Germline V lookup: CDR1 MNHEY, CDR2 SMNVEV (reference sequence). V lost 10 bases and J lost 6, with 36 bases in between. CDR3 residues: CANDKDGGQRGIYSHGYTF. The CDR3 DNA follows: TGTGCCAATGACAAGGACGGAGGACAAAGGGGAATATATAGCCATGGCTACACCTTC.

The V gene is TRBV4-1, the J gene TRBJ2-7, with 7 bases fitting TRBD1. The CDR3 has 14 residues. Germline assignment: CDR1 MGHRA and CDR2 YSYEKL. The trim removed 0 bases at V and 5 bases at J, leaving 4 bases unmatched. CDR3 DNA sequence: TGCGCCAGCAGCCAAGAATACAGGGGAAACGAGCAGTACTTC. Its translation is CASSQEYRGNEQYF.

This chain links TRBV6-5 with TRBJ2-5, with TRBD2 matching 7 bases. J was trimmed by 5 bases and V by 4 bases; bases with no gene match: 4. CDR3 length: 13 residues. CDR1 MNHEY and CDR2 SVGAGI come from the germline V gene. CDR3 sequence: CASSSLRGETQYF. CDR3 DNA: TGTGCCAGCAGTTCTCTGCGGGGGGAGACCCAGTACTTC.

The chain links TRBV7-2 to TRBJ1-5, with TRBD1 matching over 7 bases. This CDR3 comprises 14 residues. Germline V lookup: CDR1 SGHTA, CDR2 FQGNSA. With V trimmed by 4 bases and J by 5 bases, 5 bases remained unmatched. The CDR3 bases are TGTGCCAGCAGCTCGGCCCAGGGGGATCAGCCCCAGCATTTT. As protein: CASSSAQGDQPQHF.

The genes are TRBV6-5 and TRBJ1-2; the D gene is possibly TRBD1 (5 bases). Trimming took off 0 bases at V and 2 bases at J, with 10 bases between the two ends. This CDR3 has 15 residues. Germline V gene sequence: CDR1 MNHEY, CDR2 SVGAGI. The CDR3 DNA reads TGTGCCAGCAGTTACTCGCGGGGGGGAAACTATGGCTACACCTTC. Protein: CASSYSRGGNYGYTF.

This chain connects TRBV7-6 to TRBJ1-4, with 7 bases aligning to TRBD1. This CDR3 region has 13 residues. J lost 5 bases, V lost 6 bases, and 3 bases had no gene match. Germline CDR1 reads SGHVS; CDR2 reads FNYEAQ. Written as DNA, the CDR3 is TGTGCCAGCAGAGGACAGGACAATGAAAAACTGTTTTTT. It is translated as CASRGQDNEKLFF. Full variable domain (outside the CDR3, taken from reference TRBV7-6 and TRBJ1-4): GAGVSQSPRYKVTKRGQDVALRCDPISGHVSLYWYRQALGQGPEFLTYFNYEAQQDKSGLPNDRFSAERPEGSISTLTIQRTEQRDSAMYRCASRGQDNEKLFFGSGTQLSVL.

The chain has TRBV4-2 and TRBJ1-5; a weak D match, TRBD1 (6 bases). Germline CDR1 reads LGHNA; CDR2 reads YNFKEQ. The V end was cut by 1 base, the J end by 2 bases, with 15 bases between. The CDR3 loop spans 17 amino acids. CDR3 sequence (DNA): TGTGCCAGCAGCCAAGGGGGGCGGGTTGGCGGCAATCAGCCCCAGCATTTT. It specifies CASSQGGRVGGNQPQHF.

The rearrangement links TRBV5-1 to TRBJ2-2, with D perhaps being TRBD1 or TRBD2 (5 bases each). V lost 3 bases and J lost 0, with 12 bases in between. CDR1 SGHRS and CDR2 YFSETQ come from the germline V gene. This CDR3 has 16 amino acids. CDR3 coding DNA: TGCGCCAGCAGCTACACCGGGACGTCGAACACCGGGGAGCTGTTTTTT. The encoded protein is CASSYTGTSNTGELFF.

This clone was counted between two and nine times. J is TRBJ1-3 and V is TRBV5-6, with D possibly TRBD1 on 5 matching bases. Germline-derived CDR1 and CDR2 are SGHDT and YYEEEE. This CDR3 contains 14 residues. Trimming cost V 4 bases and J 3 bases, with 11 bases left between them. The CDR3 DNA sequence: TGTGCCAGCAGCCCCCTCGGGGGTGGAAACACCATATATTTT. Encoded protein: CASSPLGGGNTIYF.

This clone has only one observation. Here the CDR3 DNA reads TGTGCCAGCAGCTTCTCTAGCGGGAGGGCCGGGGAGCAGTTCTTC. It encodes CASSFSSGRAGEQFF. The chain joins TRBV7-3 to TRBJ2-1, with 12 bases fitting TRBD2. This CDR3 contains 15 residues. V trimming: 3 bases; J trimming: 10 bases; junction bases outside the gene matches: 7. CDR1 is SGHTA, CDR2 FQGTGA, per germline.

V usage is TRBV11-2 and J usage is TRBJ2-7; D uncertain. There are 13 residues in the CDR3. CDR1 and CDR2 (germline): SGHAT, FQNNGV. The V end lost 0 bases, the J end lost 5 bases, and 8 bases lay between the germline ends. CDR3 DNA sequence: TGTGCCAGCAGCTTAGATTACTCGGACGAGCAGTACTTC. This sequence encodes CASSLDYSDEQYF. Combining the CDR3 with reference TRBV11-2 and TRBJ2-7 gives the whole variable domain EAGVAQSPRYKIIEKRQSVAFWCNPISGHATLYWYQQILGQGPKLLIQFQNNGVVDDSQLPKDRFSAERLKGVDSTLKIQPAKLEDSAVYLCASSLDYSDEQYFGPGTRLTVT.

The rearrangement links TRBV6-1 to TRBJ1-6; perhaps TRBD1 as D (6 bases). The germline gives CDR1 MNHNS, CDR2 SASEGT. The CDR3 loop spans 14 amino acids. Trimming took off 8 bases at V and 15 bases at J, with 23 bases between the two ends. CDR3 region: CASSSARQALGLHF. For the CDR3, the DNA is TGTGCCAGCTCCTCAGCGAGACAGGCATTAGGCCTCCACTTT.

This chain joins TRBV27 and TRBJ1-1; D is undetermined. This CDR3 has 12 residues. Germline CDR1 and CDR2: MNHEY and SMNVEV (reference sequence). Trimming removed 8 bases at V and 1 base at J, with 8 bases between. The CDR3: CASGRRNTEAFF. The CDR3 bases are TGTGCCAGCGGTAGGAGGAACACTGAAGCTTTCTTT.

This clone was seen only once. This sequence joins TRBV9 and TRBJ2-1, with D perhaps matching TRBD1 or TRBD2 (6 bases each). Trimming shortened V by 0 bases and J by 9 bases, and 16 bases separated the two germline ends. CDR3 length: 15 residues. Germline loops: CDR1 SGDLS, CDR2 YYNGEE. In DNA form, the CDR3 reads TGTGCCAGCAGCGTAGGCCCGGGGGCAATCGGTGAGCAGTTCTTC. Its translation is CASSVGPGAIGEQFF. The full variable domain, completed using reference TRBV9 and TRBJ2-1, is DSGVTQTPKHLITATGQRVTLRCSPRSGDLSVYWYQQSLDQGLQFLIQYYNGEERAKGNILERFSAQQFPDLHSELNLSSLELGDSALYFCASSVGPGAIGEQFFGPGTRLTVL.

The gene calls are TRBV10-3 and TRBJ1-1, with a possible D match to TRBD1 (6 bases). Per germline, CDR1 ENHRY and CDR2 SYGVKD. V was clipped by 6 bases and J by 1 base, with 9 bases between them. This CDR3 has 13 residues. CDR3 coding DNA: TGTGCCATCAGCGAGGGACAGAACACTGAAGCTTTCTTT. This gives the protein CAISEGQNTEAFF.

The CDR3 protein is CASSVVGARGEQFF. CDR3 sequence (DNA): TGTGCCAGCAGCGTAGTGGGGGCGCGCGGTGAGCAGTTCTTC. The genes are TRBV9 and TRBJ2-1; tentatively, D is TRBD1 (6 bases). Deletions cut 0 bases from V and 9 bases from J, with 13 bases between. The V gene's germline CDR1 is SGDLS and CDR2 YYNGEE. The CDR3 runs to 14 residues.

The V call is TRBV29-1, the J call TRBJ1-2; a possible D gene is TRBD1 (5 bases). V dropped 7 bases and J dropped 6 bases, with 12 bases sitting between them. The CDR3 covers 11 residues. Germline V gene data show CDR1 as SQVTM and CDR2 as ANQGSEA. The CDR3 sequence: CSGIRGDGYTF. The DNA of the CDR3 is TGCAGCGGAATACGAGGGGATGGCTACACCTTC.

The V and J genes are TRBV7-9 and TRBJ2-7; 12 bases are shared with TRBD2. With 5 bases clipped from V and 4 bases from J, the junction kept 6 bases outside the gene matches. The length of the CDR3 is 15 residues. CDR1 and CDR2 (germline): SEHNR, FQNEAQ (reference sequence). The CDR3 spells CASSQGLAGSYEQYF. CDR3 nucleotide sequence: TGTGCCAGCAGCCAAGGACTAGCGGGGTCGTACGAGCAGTACTTC.

This clone was picked up a small number of times. The V gene is TRBV7-6, the J gene TRBJ1-2, with D perhaps TRBD1 (5 bases). CDR1 is SGHVS and CDR2 is FNYEAQ in the germline V gene. The CDR3 is made up of 15 amino acids. V lost 0 bases and J lost 5, with 13 bases in between. CDR3 residues: CASSLAQGGLYGYTF. The DNA for the CDR3 is TGTGCCAGCAGCTTAGCGCAGGGTGGGTTATATGGCTACACCTTC.

A single count supports this clone. The gene calls are TRBV11-2 and TRBJ2-5; D gene ambiguous. Trimming removed 5 bases at V and 2 bases at J, with 15 bases between. CDR3 length: 15 residues. Germline CDR1 is SGHAT and CDR2 is FQNNGV. The CDR3 is CASSPSRTEQETQYF. DNA for the CDR3: TGTGCCAGCAGCCCCTCCCGGACCGAACAAGAGACCCAGTACTTC.

The chain employs TRBV7-2 and TRBJ1-4; possibly TRBD1 for D (6 bases). V lost 4 bases, J lost 4 bases, and 16 bases lay in between. Per germline, CDR1 SGHTA and CDR2 FQGNSA. The CDR3 is 16 amino acids. This CDR3 reads CASSSDGEGVNEKLFF. CDR3 bases: TGTGCCAGCAGCTCCGACGGCGAGGGGGTTAATGAAAAACTGTTTTTT. The full variable domain, its missing parts supplied by reference TRBV7-2 and TRBJ1-4, is GAGVSQSPSNKVTEKGKDVELRCDPISGHTALYWYRQSLGQGLEFLIYFQGNSAPDKSGLPSDRFSAERTGGSVSTLTIQRTQQEDSAVYLCASSSDGEGVNEKLFFGSGTQLSVL.

The chain uses TRBV5-4 and TRBJ2-3, with 7 bases that match TRBD2. Germline CDR1 reads SGHNT; CDR2 reads YYREEE (reference sequence). Trimming removed 0 bases from V and 6 bases from J; junction bases left unmatched: 16. This CDR3 has 18 amino acids. Here the CDR3 reads CASSLAGLAGTTTDTQYF. CDR3 DNA sequence: TGTGCCAGCAGCTTGGCCGGGTTGGCGGGGACTACAACGGATACGCAGTATTTT.

The gene calls are TRBV7-2 and TRBJ1-3, with unresolved D. V shed 1 base and J shed 7 bases, with 14 bases lying between them. The CDR3 covers 15 residues. CDR1 is SGHTA, CDR2 FQGNSA, per germline. CDR3 bases: TGTGCCAGCAGCTTAGAACTAATCTTCGGGAACACCATATATTTT. This translates into CASSLELIFGNTIYF.

The rearrangement uses TRBV29-1 and TRBJ2-1, with D possibly being TRBD1 or TRBD2 (5 bases each). This CDR3 comprises 13 residues. Trimming left V 6 bases short and J 2 bases short, with 11 bases between. CDR1 is SQVTM, CDR2 ANQGSEA, per germline. In DNA, the CDR3 is TGCAGCGTGGGGGTAAGGGCCTACAATGAGCAGTTCTTC. This encodes CSVGVRAYNEQFF.

The rearrangement joins TRBV5-6 to TRBJ1-2, with D unresolved. The CDR3 contains 11 residues. Trimming took off 2 bases at V and 2 bases at J, with 1 base between the two ends. CDR1 SGHDT and CDR2 YYEEEE come from the germline V gene. This CDR3 reads CASSFNYGYTF. The DNA for the CDR3 is TGTGCCAGCAGCTTCAACTATGGCTACACCTTC.

The rearrangement links TRBV5-5 to TRBJ2-3, with D uncertain. This CDR3 is 14 amino acids long. Germline CDR1 reads SGHKS; CDR2 reads YYEKEE (reference sequence). Trimming shortened V by 3 bases and J by 2 bases, and 10 bases separated the two germline ends. The CDR3 region has the DNA TGTGCCAGCAGCTCCCCGCCCTTCACAGATACGCAGTATTTT. Its translation is CASSSPPFTDTQYF.